The clone carrying this T cell receptor beta chain was observed a few times. Its antigen is as yet unknown. This CDR3 has 14 amino acids. Germline-derived CDR1 and CDR2 are SGHRS and YFSETQ. V lost 0 bases and J lost 7; bases outside the gene matches: 4. The data stem from a study of T-cell reconstitution after alpha-beta-depleted transplantation in children. The study's findings and limits: By about two months after transplant, alpha-beta T cells reportedly arose from several hundred graft clones that had expanded. Some patients showed high day-60 TCRbeta diversity, which derived from surviving recipient T cells and thymic progenitors. One year post-transplant, T-cell counts and diversity were largely derived from T cells produced anew.

For TCRbeta, the library was prepared with unique molecular identifiers. Via MiXCR, TCRdb re-called the PCR reads, giving one row per CDR3 protein. This sample has 300,000 to 400,000 distinct CDR3 sequences, with around 15% found just once. This receptor was obtained from a male patient aged 2-9 years who had a stem cell transplant for acute lymphoblastic leukemia, so the T cells may come from the graft donor. The input for sequencing was PBMCs, mostly from graft donor cells, taken 360 days after TCRalphabeta/CD19-depleted stem cell transplant. This chain joins TRBV5-1 and TRBJ2-1, with 7 bases that match TRBD2. The CDR3 nucleotides are TGCGCCAGCAGCTTGGGGGAGGGGATAAATGAGCAGTTCTTC. It is translated as CASSLGEGINEQFF.